What follows are 15 T cell receptor beta chains derived from one specimen sequenced in a study of CD8 T cells in Susac syndrome. RNA in amounts of about 0.5 to 1 ug was reverse transcribed with random hexamers. One entry per CDR3 protein results from TCRdb running MiXCR on the immunoSEQ multiplex PCR reads. This table holds 200,000 to 300,000 distinct CDR3 sequences, less than 96% found once. Sequencing was done on a sample of CD4+ T cells from PBMCs. The source is a human donor with Susac syndrome.

The genes are TRBV28 and TRBJ1-5, with D perhaps TRBD1 (6 bases). Germline loops: CDR1 MDHEN, CDR2 SYDVKM. The germline V and J ends were trimmed by 3 bases and 4 bases, with 16 bases remaining between them. This CDR3 contains 16 residues. Written as DNA, the CDR3 is TGTGCCAGCAGTTTCCTACAGGGTCTATGGAATCAGCCCCAGCATTTT. Amino acids: CASSFLQGLWNQPQHF.

V is TRBV5-1 and J is TRBJ2-7; 12 nucleotides line up with TRBD2. The CDR3 runs 17 residues. Germline values: CDR1 SGHRS, CDR2 YFSETQ. The J segment lost 2 bases and the V segment lost 0 bases, leaving 6 bases of the junction unmatched. This CDR3 is CASSLAVLAGGAYEQYF. The CDR3 DNA follows: TGCGCCAGCAGCTTGGCGGTGCTAGCGGGAGGGGCCTACGAGCAGTACTTC.

The chain carries TRBV4-2 and TRBJ2-2; TRBD1 might be the D (6 bases). Trimming took 0 bases from V and 5 from J, leaving 10 bases between them. Germline CDR1 reads LGHNA; CDR2 reads YNFKEQ. The CDR3 consists of 15 residues. The CDR3 here is CASSQESGETGELFF. The CDR3 nucleotides read TGTGCCAGCAGCCAAGAGTCAGGGGAGACCGGGGAGCTGTTTTTT.

The rearrangement joins TRBV7-8 to TRBJ2-1; D is perhaps TRBD2 (5 bases). This CDR3 has 15 amino acids. Trimming stripped 4 bases from V and 0 bases from J, with 10 bases between. Germline V CDR1 and CDR2: SGHVS, FQNEAQ. The CDR3 DNA follows: TGTGCCAGCAGCTCCCGGGGATTCTCCTACAATGAGCAGTTCTTC. Translating it yields CASSSRGFSYNEQFF. The full variable domain, rest sourced from reference TRBV7-8 and TRBJ2-1, is GAGVSQSPRYKVAKRGQDVALRCDPISGHVSLFWYQQALGQGPEFLTYFQNEAQLDKSGLPSDRFFAERPEGSVSTLKIQRTQQEDSAVYLCASSSRGFSYNEQFFGPGTRLTVL.

This chain joins TRBV30 and TRBJ2-2; weak D call: TRBD2 (6 bases). With 7 bases removed from V and 6 bases from J, the gap between germline ends came to 15 bases. This CDR3 is 13 amino acids long. Looked up from germline, CDR1 is GTSNPN and CDR2 is SVGIG (reference sequence). CDR3 sequence (DNA): TGTGCCTTTTACGACGGGAGCGCCGGGGAGCTGTTTTTT. This codes for CAFYDGSAGELFF.

V gene TRBV29-1 combines with J gene TRBJ1-1; D possibly corresponds to TRBD1 (6 bases). Germline V gives CDR1 SQVTM, CDR2 ANQGSEA. V was shortened by 4 bases and J by 1 base, with 10 bases between the two germline ends. The CDR3 is 13 residues long. The CDR3 reads CSVVAQGNTEAFF. CDR3 nucleotides: TGCAGCGTTGTTGCACAGGGGAACACTGAAGCTTTCTTT.

The chain carries TRBV3-1 and TRBJ2-1; 7 bases fit TRBD2. This CDR3 has 15 amino acids. J lost 1 base, V lost 1 base, and 1 base had no gene match. Germline loops: CDR1 LGHDT, CDR2 YNNKEL (reference sequence). CDR3 nucleotide sequence: TGTGCCAGCAGCCAAGTACTAGCGTCCTACAATGAGCAGTTCTTC. It encodes CASSQVLASYNEQFF.

The V call is TRBV4-1, the J call TRBJ2-1; maybe TRBD2 (6 bases). This CDR3 comprises 13 residues. The V end lost 4 bases, the J end lost 10 bases, and 14 bases lay between the germline ends. Germline assignment: CDR1 MGHRA and CDR2 YSYEKL. CDR3 bases: TGCGCCAGCAGCCCCCGACTAGGACGAGAGCAGTTCTTC. This encodes CASSPRLGREQFF.

The chain links TRBV3-1 to TRBJ2-1, with no clear D. CDR1 is LGHDT and CDR2 is YNNKEL in the germline V gene (reference sequence). Trimming shortened V by 0 bases and J by 5 bases, and 20 bases separated the two germline ends. CDR3 length: 18 amino acids. CDR3 sequence reads: CASSQDFYPMPKDNEQFF. CDR3 nucleotide sequence: TGTGCCAGCAGCCAAGATTTTTACCCGATGCCTAAGGACAATGAGCAGTTCTTC.

The chain combines TRBV14 with TRBJ2-1; 8 bases are a match to TRBD1. Germline V CDR1 and CDR2: SGHDN, FVKESK. The trim removed 4 bases at V and 10 bases at J, leaving 12 bases unmatched. CDR3 length: 15 amino acids. In DNA, the CDR3 is TGTGCCAGCAGCCTTAGACGGGATGGACAGGGCGAGCAGTTCTTC. This gives the protein CASSLRRDGQGEQFF.

The gene calls are TRBV30 and TRBJ2-6; D is undetermined. The CDR3 contains 13 residues. CDR1 is GTSNPN and CDR2 is SVGIG in the germline V gene (reference sequence). Trimming left V 6 bases short and J 4 bases short, with 10 bases between. The CDR3 nucleotides are TGTGCCTGCTTCACTCCGGGGGCCAACGTCCTGACTTTC. Translated: CACFTPGANVLTF.

The chain is built from TRBV28 and TRBJ1-3; D may be TRBD1 (6 bases). The CDR3 sequence is 13 residues long. Trimming removed 7 bases from V and 4 bases from J, with 11 bases in between. Germline values: CDR1 MDHEN, CDR2 SYDVKM. The CDR3 DNA reads as TGTGCCAGCATGGGGGCAGAAGGAAACACCATATATTTT. As protein: CASMGAEGNTIYF.

The chain has TRBV21-1 and TRBJ1-5. TRBV21-1 is a documented pseudogene. There are 15 residues in the CDR3. The DNA of the CDR3 is TGTGCCAGCAGCAATCGAGGGGCCCTTCATCAGCCCCAGCATTTT. The encoded protein is CASSNRGALHQPQHF.

This chain links TRBV20-1 with TRBJ2-1; 8 nucleotides line up with TRBD2. V lost 1 base and J lost 6; bases outside the gene matches: 11. This CDR3 is built from 16 residues. Per germline, CDR1 DFQATT and CDR2 SNEGSKA (reference sequence). The chain's CDR3 is CSARGAWGLVSNEQFF. The CDR3 nucleotides read TGCAGTGCTAGAGGGGCCTGGGGACTAGTCAGCAATGAGCAGTTCTTC.

V is TRBV29-1 and J is TRBJ2-7; the D is unclear. Germline lookup yields CDR1 SQVTM and CDR2 ANQGSEA. The V end was cut by 3 bases, the J end by 3 bases, with 9 bases between. This CDR3 contains 12 residues. The CDR3 here is CSVDGQNYEQYF. Written as DNA, the CDR3 is TGCAGCGTTGACGGGCAGAACTACGAGCAGTACTTC.